This T cell receptor beta chain comes out of a study of CD8+ T cells in alopecia areata (dated by TCRdb to the late 2010s). Study-level background: The treated patients took part in an open-label pilot trial in which moderate-to-severe alopecia areata was treated with oral tofacitinib at 5 to 10 mg twice daily. Patients stayed on tofacitinib for 6 to 18 months and then had 6 months of follow-up off drug so that delayed response and recurrence could be assessed. In treated patients, disease severity was measured using the SALT score, which gives the percentage of scalp surface area affected. The study used high-throughput TCRbeta sequencing to examine T cell clonal expansion in alopecia areata, in both the C3H/HeJ mouse model and human patients. On the human side, TCRbeta sequencing was run on scalp tissue and on sorted CD4+ and CD8+ peripheral blood T cells from healthy controls and from alopecia areata patients with either patchy or totalis/universalis disease. Biopsies were taken from tofacitinib-treated patients at baseline and at 4 and 24 weeks of treatment, and a later scalp biopsy was taken in several of the tofacitinib-treated patients. Scalp clonality was compared among normal scalp (n=4), patchy alopecia areata scalp (n=8), and alopecia totalis/universalis scalp (n=8). RNA came from the PAXgene miRNA kit for fixed scalp, the miRNeasy kit for PBMCs, and the RNeasy kit for mouse skin. Amplification of TCRbeta CDR3 regions was done by immunoSEQ multiplex PCR using 35 Vbeta forward primers and 13 Jbeta reverse primers. Beyond this particular receptor, the publication reports: Because the treated cohort was small and had just a single nonresponder, larger studies are needed to establish links between baseline CD8+ expansion and response. TCR sequences shared between patients were less clear than in mice, possibly partly because of HLA diversity in the patient population. With tofacitinib, both scalp clonality and the number of expanded CD8+ clones among the top 100 scalp clones went down significantly. Unlike mouse skin, which is dominated by gammadelta T cells, normal human skin has resident alphabeta T cells that are also sequenced, and this complicates analysis of the scalp TCR repertoire. Lesional scalp, especially in alopecia totalis/universalis, showed higher clonality and more expanded CD8+ clones than normal scalp, suggesting antigenic drive. Many expanded lesional clones persisted in scalp and blood during tofacitinib treatment, which may partly explain relapse after stopping treatment.

Library prep was done by the immunoSEQ multiplex PCR assay. To provide template for TCR sequencing, every sample had RNA extracted and reverse transcribed into cDNA. SuperScript III was used to make first-strand cDNA, primed with a 2:1 mix of oligo-dT and random hexamers. A synthetic immune receptor repertoire was used to measure amplification bias, and any remaining bias was corrected computationally. Under the source paper's analysis protocol: After raw reads were preprocessed to remove errors, the CDR3 was defined following IMGT conventions as running from the conserved cysteine to phenylalanine. Clonality was computed by normalizing Shannon entropy by log2 of the number of productive unique TCRs and subtracting the result from 1. Scalp TCRbeta sequences were cross-referenced with sorted blood CD4 and CD8 repertoires so that the CD4 or CD8 identity of scalp clones could be inferred. The table comes from immuneACCESS by way of TCRdb, which keeps in-frame sequences with V and J called. Part of the clones is missing from these tables; in studies checked, under half for an unresolved V gene and the rest for unknown reasons. The DNA was the basis for D and trimming; V, J and clone size are from that table. The sample data list 120,000 or so clones, and 60% to 65% of these were observed just once. Roughly 5% of the sample rests with the top ten.

The germline V gene sets CDR1 to SGHTA and CDR2 to FQGTGA. The CDR3 holds 13 amino acids from the cysteine to the phenylalanine. Here the CDR3 DNA is all that survives: 39 bases in frame from base 1. V has 5 bases trimmed and J has 6 bases trimmed; junction bases matching no gene number 1. Concerning this clone itself: Its specific antigen is unknown. No base quality information exists; no much larger clone differs at one position.

The intended sense of this specimen's time point label: around 4 weeks on oral tofacitinib. The sample's treatment or condition, from its label and the paper: oral pan-JAK inhibitor, 5-10 mg twice daily. Peripheral blood and lesional scalp punch biopsies were obtained from patients with alopecia areata. PBMCs were isolated by density centrifugation and stained for CD3, CD4 and CD8, and CD4+ and CD8+ T cells were sorted on a FACSAria. The rearranged segments are TRBV7-3 and TRBJ2-1, and TRBD1 aligns with 10 junction nucleotides. The specimen was CD4+ T cells sorted from blood, collected at week 4, from a patient treated with tofacitinib. This clonotype was obtained from a human donor with alopecia areata. The DNA sequence is TGTGCCAGCAGCCGGGACAGGGGCAATGAGCAGTTCTTC. Its translation is CASSRDRGNEQFF.